The present TCR beta chain was sequenced within a study of T cells in Graves' hyperthyroidism and ophthalmopathy. Turning to the study itself: Peripheral blood was acquired at first diagnosis, ahead of any therapy whatsoever. Study findings and constraints: A model of 13 V-J features distinguished ophthalmopathy from stable hyperthyroidism.

This clonotype occurred many times. The antigen remains unidentified. Amplified TCR beta CDR3 regions derived from RNA transcripts. The HTBI primer set drove a first-round RT-PCR of the TCR CDR3. A single record per CDR3 protein comes from TCRdb applying MiXCR to the multiplex PCR reads. The table records about 700,000 distinct CDR3 sequences, 14% of them present only once. Patients counted as stable if ophthalmopathy did not develop within 18 months. The TCR sequence derives from a woman in her late teens or twenties with Graves' hyperthyroidism. Sequencing was carried out using blood.

DNA for the CDR3: TGTGCCAGTAAAACCTCCGGGACAGGGTTTGGCTACACCTTC. Its translation is CASKTSGTGFGYTF. The rearrangement joins TRBV2 to TRBJ1-2; 9 bases line up with TRBD1. Germline assignment: CDR1 SNHLY and CDR2 FYNNEI. Trimming removed 9 bases from V and 7 bases from J; junction bases left unmatched: 12. CDR3 size: 14 residues.